This paragraph covers one TCR beta chain sequence. The target antigen is unknown. This PCR relied on a set of 60 Vbeta primers and 13 Jbeta primers. Data came from immunoSEQ multiplex PCR; TCRdb stores just in-frame clones and leaves some out. The data hold 150,000 to 200,000 clones, with about 80% observed a single time. CDR3 length: 15 residues. Per the germline V gene, CDR1 is SGHAT and CDR2 is FQNNGV. The V segment lost 2 bases and the J segment 2 bases; nucleotides outside the gene matches: 3. This record belongs to a study of cytomegalovirus exposure and HLA in healthy donors. Overall study results and limits: When a later analysis compared HLA-associated TCR beta chains with equally common others, the HLA-associated chains turned out to be more clonally expanded and to have lower generation probabilities. Among TCR beta chains, those listed as cytomegalovirus-associated numbered 164.

The sequenced material came from PBMCs. The chain has TRBV11-2 and TRBJ2-7; 10 bases agree with TRBD1. This sequence was found in a man aged 35-49 years in good health and CMV-seropositive. CDR3 loop: CASSLIGTGAYEQYF. CDR3 bases: TGTGCCAGCAGCTTAATAGGGACAGGGGCCTACGAGCAGTACTTC.